Listed below are T cell receptor beta chains from one sample, sequenced in a study of OX40 agonist ivuxolimab in advanced cancers. TCRdb's table, derived via immunoSEQ multiplex PCR, lists solely in-frame clones and lacks some. Of roughly 72,000 clones in the sample, approximately 89% are singletons; the top ten hold roughly 10%. The material sequenced was CD4+ or CD8+ T cells sorted from blood, taken in a trial of the OX40 agonist ivuxolimab. The receptors were sampled from an adult with an advanced solid tumor such as melanoma, head and neck, liver or kidney cancer. Both conserved end residues are part of each CDR3. The order of the fields is CDR3 length, V gene, J gene, D gene, clone size, CDR3 DNA, CDR3 protein. A D gene is named only where the DNA matches it firmly. Clone size is given for some rows only: seen once, a few or many times, or a class if the clone is expanded.

len: 13; v_gene: TRBV5-1; j_gene: TRBJ2-7; d_gene: .; abundance: .; CDR3nt: TGCGCCAGCAGCTTCAACGGACCACGAGAGCAGTACTTC; CDR3aa: CASSFNGPREQYF
len: 14; v_gene: TRBV28; j_gene: TRBJ1-1; d_gene: .; abundance: .; CDR3nt: TGTGCCAGCAGTCCCCGGGCTCACGGCGCTGAAGCTTTCTTT; CDR3aa: CASSPRAHGAEAFF
len: 13; v_gene: TRBV5-5; j_gene: TRBJ1-4; d_gene: TRBD1; abundance: .; CDR3nt: TGTGCCAGCAGCTTCCGGGACAGGGAGGAACTGTTTTTT; CDR3aa: CASSFRDREELFF
len: 17; v_gene: TRBV7-6; j_gene: TRBJ2-6; d_gene: TRBD1; abundance: few; CDR3nt: TGTGCCAGCAGCTTAAGGGGGCCGAGCTCTGGGGCCAACGTCCTGACTTTC; CDR3aa: CASSLRGPSSGANVLTF
len: 19; v_gene: TRBV4-1; j_gene: TRBJ2-3; d_gene: TRBD2; abundance: .; CDR3nt: TGCGCCAGCACCCGGAATGTGGTTGGCGGGGGGGCCAGGGCAGATACGCAGTATTTT; CDR3aa: CASTRNVVGGGARADTQYF
len: 13; v_gene: TRBV6-1; j_gene: TRBJ1-3; d_gene: .; abundance: .; CDR3nt: TGTGCCAGCAGTGACCGGGCTGGAAACACCATATATTTT; CDR3aa: CASSDRAGNTIYF
len: 13; v_gene: TRBV10-2; j_gene: TRBJ1-5; d_gene: .; abundance: .; CDR3nt: TGCGCCAGCAGAGGGGTGGTCGGTCAGCCCCAGCATTTT; CDR3aa: CASRGVVGQPQHF
len: 14; v_gene: TRBV10-3; j_gene: TRBJ2-7; d_gene: TRBD1; abundance: .; CDR3nt: TGTGCCATCATGACGGGACAGGGAGGTCACGAGCAGTACTTC; CDR3aa: CAIMTGQGGHEQYF
len: 14; v_gene: TRBV5-1; j_gene: TRBJ2-5; d_gene: .; abundance: .; CDR3nt: TGCGCCAGCAGCTTGGCGGGGGGCACGGAGACCCAGTACTTC; CDR3aa: CASSLAGGTETQYF
len: 14; v_gene: TRBV7-6; j_gene: TRBJ1-4; d_gene: .; abundance: .; CDR3nt: TGTGCCAGCAGCGTTGGGGGGATTGATGAAAAACTGTTTTTT; CDR3aa: CASSVGGIDEKLFF
len: 12; v_gene: TRBV28; j_gene: TRBJ1-5; d_gene: .; abundance: .; CDR3nt: TGTGCCAGCAGTTCGTTTCGAAGGGCCCAGCATTTT; CDR3aa: CASSSFRRAQHF
len: 13; v_gene: TRBV29-1; j_gene: TRBJ2-7; d_gene: TRBD1; abundance: .; CDR3nt: TGCAGCGTTGAGGGGCAGGGGGCCTACGAGCAGTACTTC; CDR3aa: CSVEGQGAYEQYF
len: 14; v_gene: TRBV10-3; j_gene: TRBJ2-1; d_gene: .; abundance: .; CDR3nt: TGTGCCATCAGTGAGTGGGGCCCGGGGAATGAGCAGTTCTTC; CDR3aa: CAISEWGPGNEQFF
len: 16; v_gene: TRBV28; j_gene: TRBJ2-5; d_gene: TRBD1; abundance: .; CDR3nt: TGTGCCAGCAGTTTTGAGCCCGGGACAGGCCAAGAGACCCAGTACTTC; CDR3aa: CASSFEPGTGQETQYF
len: 15; v_gene: TRBV4-1; j_gene: TRBJ2-7; d_gene: .; abundance: few; CDR3nt: TGCGCCAGCAGCCAACCAGTTCGGGGCTCCTACGAGCAGTACTTC; CDR3aa: CASSQPVRGSYEQYF
len: 15; v_gene: TRBV28; j_gene: TRBJ2-1; d_gene: .; abundance: few; CDR3nt: TGTGCCAGCAGTTCCCTTCGGGGTATCCACAATGAGCAGTTCTTC; CDR3aa: CASSSLRGIHNEQFF
len: 16; v_gene: TRBV28; j_gene: TRBJ1-5; d_gene: TRBD1; abundance: .; CDR3nt: TGTGCCAGCAGTTCCCCCGCGACAGGGGCCCTCTCGGCCCAGCATTTT; CDR3aa: CASSSPATGALSAQHF
len: 13; v_gene: TRBV2; j_gene: TRBJ1-1; d_gene: .; abundance: .; CDR3nt: TGTGCCAGCAGTACAGGGCCCAACACTGAAGCTTTCTTT; CDR3aa: CASSTGPNTEAFF
len: 18; v_gene: TRBV7-8; j_gene: TRBJ2-7; d_gene: .; abundance: .; CDR3nt: TGTGCCAGCAGCTCCCTGGATAGGGATCGATCAGATTTCTACGAGCAGTACTTC; CDR3aa: CASSSLDRDRSDFYEQYF
len: 14; v_gene: TRBV18; j_gene: TRBJ2-5; d_gene: TRBD2; abundance: .; CDR3nt: TGTGCCAGCTCACCCCGGGGAGGGGAGGAGACCCAGTACTTC; CDR3aa: CASSPRGGEETQYF
len: 15; v_gene: TRBV19; j_gene: TRBJ2-3; d_gene: TRBD2; abundance: .; CDR3nt: TGTGCCAGTAGTATGCCAGCGGGGGGCACAGATACGCAGTATTTT; CDR3aa: CASSMPAGGTDTQYF
len: 18; v_gene: TRBV4-1; j_gene: TRBJ2-1; d_gene: TRBD2; abundance: .; CDR3nt: TGCGCCAGCAGCCAAGAAAGCGCTCTAGCGGGGCCTTACAATGAGCAGTTCTTC; CDR3aa: CASSQESALAGPYNEQFF
len: 12; v_gene: TRBV18; j_gene: TRBJ2-1; d_gene: .; abundance: .; CDR3nt: TGTGCCAGCTCATCAGACTCCAATGAGCAGTTCTTC; CDR3aa: CASSSDSNEQFF
len: 13; v_gene: TRBV11-3; j_gene: TRBJ2-5; d_gene: .; abundance: .; CDR3nt: TGTGCCAGCAGCTTAGGTAGTCAAGAGACCCAGTACTTC; CDR3aa: CASSLGSQETQYF
len: 15; v_gene: TRBV6-5; j_gene: TRBJ1-4; d_gene: .; abundance: .; CDR3nt: TGTGCCAGCAGTTATGGTTCGCGGGTGGGCGAAAAACTGTTTTTT; CDR3aa: CASSYGSRVGEKLFF
len: 21; v_gene: TRBV10-1; j_gene: TRBJ2-2; d_gene: TRBD2; abundance: .; CDR3nt: TGCGCCAGCAGTGAGTCTTCCGCACACCGGGAGGAACTCCCTCTATGCGGGGAGCTGTTTTTT; CDR3aa: CASSESSAHREELPLCGELFF
len: 18; v_gene: TRBV14; j_gene: TRBJ2-1; d_gene: TRBD2; abundance: .; CDR3nt: TGTGCCAGCAGCGGACTAGCGGGGGGCCGTAGCTCCTACAATGAGCAGTTCTTC; CDR3aa: CASSGLAGGRSSYNEQFF
len: 14; v_gene: TRBV6-6; j_gene: TRBJ1-1; d_gene: .; abundance: .; CDR3nt: TGTGCCAGCAGTTACGAGGGTCGGAACACTGAAGCTTTCTTT; CDR3aa: CASSYEGRNTEAFF
len: 15; v_gene: TRBV5-1; j_gene: TRBJ1-1; d_gene: .; abundance: .; CDR3nt: TGCGCCAGCAGCCGTGTGATGGGGGAAGGCACTGAAGCTTTCTTT; CDR3aa: CASSRVMGEGTEAFF
len: 15; v_gene: TRBV11-2; j_gene: TRBJ1-2; d_gene: .; abundance: .; CDR3nt: TGTGCCAGCAGCCAATATGGGGCAGACCCTTATGGCTACACCTTC; CDR3aa: CASSQYGADPYGYTF
len: 15; v_gene: TRBV14; j_gene: TRBJ1-2; d_gene: TRBD1; abundance: .; CDR3nt: TGTGCCAGCAGCAAGACAGGGGGCAGCGGCTATGGCTACACCTTC; CDR3aa: CASSKTGGSGYGYTF
len: 14; v_gene: TRBV5-1; j_gene: TRBJ1-2; d_gene: .; abundance: .; CDR3nt: TGCGCCAGCAGTTCTTGGGACGGATCCTATGGCTACACCTTC; CDR3aa: CASSSWDGSYGYTF
len: 17; v_gene: TRBV13; j_gene: TRBJ2-1; d_gene: TRBD2; abundance: .; CDR3nt: TGTGCCAGCAGCTTACAGTTAGCGGGGGGACCCTACAATGAGCAGTTCTTC; CDR3aa: CASSLQLAGGPYNEQFF
len: 13; v_gene: TRBV2; j_gene: TRBJ1-1; d_gene: .; abundance: few; CDR3nt: TGTGCCAGCAGTGGGGTAGGGGACACTGAAGCTTTCTTT; CDR3aa: CASSGVGDTEAFF
len: 15; v_gene: TRBV28; j_gene: TRBJ2-5; d_gene: .; abundance: .; CDR3nt: TGTGCCAGCAGTTTCGTGGGGCGGCTAGTTGTGACCCAGTACTTC; CDR3aa: CASSFVGRLVVTQYF
len: 18; v_gene: TRBV19; j_gene: TRBJ1-5; d_gene: TRBD1; abundance: .; CDR3nt: TGTGCCAGTACCACCAGGTGGCAGGGGGCAGGGGGCAATCAGCCCCAGCATTTT; CDR3aa: CASTTRWQGAGGNQPQHF
len: 13; v_gene: TRBV10-3; j_gene: TRBJ1-1; d_gene: .; abundance: .; CDR3nt: TGTGCCATCACGGGAGGGTCGGACACTGAAGCTTTCTTT; CDR3aa: CAITGGSDTEAFF
len: 16; v_gene: TRBV18; j_gene: TRBJ2-3; d_gene: .; abundance: once; CDR3nt: TGTGCCAGCTCACGCTCGTTGGGCGCCACCACAGATACGCAGTATTTT; CDR3aa: CASSRSLGATTDTQYF
len: 13; v_gene: TRBV15; j_gene: TRBJ2-3; d_gene: .; abundance: .; CDR3nt: TGTGCCACCAGAGACTACAGCACAGATACGCAGTATTTT; CDR3aa: CATRDYSTDTQYF
len: 15; v_gene: TRBV7-9; j_gene: TRBJ2-7; d_gene: .; abundance: .; CDR3nt: TGTGCCAGCAGCTACCCGACCGGTTCCCCCTACGAGCAGTACTTC; CDR3aa: CASSYPTGSPYEQYF
len: 13; v_gene: TRBV5-1; j_gene: TRBJ2-5; d_gene: .; abundance: .; CDR3nt: TGCGCCAGCAGCTTGGGGGCCGAAGAGACCCAGTACTTC; CDR3aa: CASSLGAEETQYF